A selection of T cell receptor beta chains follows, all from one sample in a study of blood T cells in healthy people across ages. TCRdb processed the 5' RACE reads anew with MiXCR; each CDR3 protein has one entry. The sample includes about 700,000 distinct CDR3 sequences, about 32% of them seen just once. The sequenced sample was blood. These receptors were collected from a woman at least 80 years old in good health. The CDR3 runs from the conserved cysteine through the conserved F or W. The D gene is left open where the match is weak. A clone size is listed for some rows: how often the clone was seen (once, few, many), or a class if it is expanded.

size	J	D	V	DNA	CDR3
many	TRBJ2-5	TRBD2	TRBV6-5	TGTGCCAGCAGCCCCGAGTCTAGCGGGGGTCTCGAGACCCAGTACTTC	CASSPESSGGLETQYF
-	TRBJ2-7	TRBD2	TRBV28	TGTGCCAGCAGTCCGACGGCGGGAGCCCCCTACGAGCAGTACTTC	CASSPTAGAPYEQYF
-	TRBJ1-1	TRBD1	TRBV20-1	TGCAGTCCGAGACCGGGACAGGGGCACCGGAACACTGAAGCTTTCTTT	CSPRPGQGHRNTEAFF
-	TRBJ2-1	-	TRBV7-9	TGTGCCAGCAGTTTGTTAGCGTCTTACAATGAGCAGTTCTTC	CASSLLASYNEQFF
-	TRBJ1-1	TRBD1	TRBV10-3	TGTGCCATCAGTGCGGGGGACAGGGGAAGGGGAACTGAAGCTTTCTTT	CAISAGDRGRGTEAFF
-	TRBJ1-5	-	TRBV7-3	TGTGCCAGCAGCCCCCGCGGGGGGCGCGAGCAGCCCCAGCATTTT	CASSPRGGREQPQHF
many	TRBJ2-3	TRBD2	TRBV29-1	TGCAGCGTTGAAGTGGGGCGGGGGGGCACAGATACGCAGTATTTT	CSVEVGRGGTDTQYF
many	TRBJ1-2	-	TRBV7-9	TGTGCCAGCAGAGAATCTTCGGAGACTCGGGACCCCGGTTTAGCTAACTATGGCTACACCTTC	CASRESSETRDPGLANYGYTF
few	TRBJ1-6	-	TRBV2	TGTGCCAGCAGTGACCCGAGCTCCTATAATTCACCCCTCCACTTT	CASSDPSSYNSPLHF
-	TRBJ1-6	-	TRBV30	TGTGCCTGGTCCGGGACATCCTCACCCCTCCACTTT	CAWSGTSSPLHF
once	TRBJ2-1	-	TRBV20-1	TGCAGTGCTTCGAGGGGGGGGAGCTCCTACAATGAGCAGTTCTTC	CSASRGGSSYNEQFF
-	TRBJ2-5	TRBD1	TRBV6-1	TGTGCCAGCAGTACTACTCCTACAGGGGGTGAGCAGTACTTC	CASSTTPTGGEQYF
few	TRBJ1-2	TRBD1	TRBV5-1	TGCGCCAGCAGCTTGGCCCAGGGGGGGCATGGCTACACCTTC	CASSLAQGGHGYTF
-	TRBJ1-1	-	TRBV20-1	TGCAGTGCTAGAGAGACCCTGATCAACACTGAAGCTTTCTTT	CSARETLINTEAFF
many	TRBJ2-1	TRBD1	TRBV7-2	TGTGCCAGCAGCCGGGACAGGGGCCTCACCAATGAGCAGTTCTTC	CASSRDRGLTNEQFF
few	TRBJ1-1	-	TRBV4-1	TGCGCCAGCAGCCAAGATTTTCCCCTCAACACTGAAGCTTTCTTT	CASSQDFPLNTEAFF
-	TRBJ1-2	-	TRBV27	TGTGCCAGCAGTTTAACGAGACAGGTATATGGCTACACCTTC	CASSLTRQVYGYTF
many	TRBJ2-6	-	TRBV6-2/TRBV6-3	TGTGCCAGCAGTTACCGGGTCACCTACTCTGGGGCCAACGTCCTGACTTTC	CASSYRVTYSGANVLTF
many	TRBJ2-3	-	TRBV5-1	TGCGCCAGCAGCTTGGATCTGGTATCCCGCACAGATACGCAGTATTTT	CASSLDLVSRTDTQYF
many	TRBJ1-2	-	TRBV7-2	TGTGCCAGCAGCTTAGCAGGGGAAGGAGGCTACACCTTC	CASSLAGEGGYTF
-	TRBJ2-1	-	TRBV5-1	TGCGCCAGCAACTTGGCCCGGGCGGGGAGTACAATGAAGCAGTTCTTC	CASNLARAGSTMKQFF
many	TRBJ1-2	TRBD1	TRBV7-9	TGTGCCAGCAGCCTCGGGACAGGGCCGAACTATGGCTACACCTTC	CASSLGTGPNYGYTF
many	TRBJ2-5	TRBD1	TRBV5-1	TGCGCCAGCAGCCACGGGACAGGGAAGTTCCAAGAGACCCAGTACTTC	CASSHGTGKFQETQYF
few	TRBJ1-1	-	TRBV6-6	TGTGCCAGCCGCCCCCTTCAGACGAACACTGAAGCTTTCTTT	CASRPLQTNTEAFF
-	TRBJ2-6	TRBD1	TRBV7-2	TGTGCCAGCAGCTCACCGGGACAGGGCTCGGGGGCCAACTTCCTGACTTTC	CASSSPGQGSGANFLTF
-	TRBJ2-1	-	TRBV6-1	TGTGCCAGCAGGTCCGGCCTCAATGAGCAGTTCTTC	CASRSGLNEQFF
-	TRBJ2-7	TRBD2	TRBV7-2	TGTGCCAGCAGCTTAGCGTTAACTAGCGGGGGGGCCCCAATCGAGCAGTACTTC	CASSLALTSGGAPIEQYF
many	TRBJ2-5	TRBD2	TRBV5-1	TGCGCCAGCAGCAACGGGAGGTCTCAAGAGACCCAGTACTTC	CASSNGRSQETQYF
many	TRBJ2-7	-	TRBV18	TGTGCCAGCTCACCAAGGCAGGGAGACTACGAGCAGTACTTC	CASSPRQGDYEQYF
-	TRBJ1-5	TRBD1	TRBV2	TGTGCCAGCAGAACCGGGACAGGGCTTGTCGGGCCCCAGCATTTT	CASRTGTGLVGPQHF
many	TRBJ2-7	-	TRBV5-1	TGCGCCAGCACCAGGGGCTACGAGCAGTACTTC	CASTRGYEQYF
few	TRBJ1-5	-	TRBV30	TGTGCCTGGAGTGGCACAGTGAATCAGCCCCAGCATTTT	CAWSGTVNQPQHF
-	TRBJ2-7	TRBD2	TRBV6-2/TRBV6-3	TGTGCCAGCAGTTACTCGCGGACTAGCGGGGCCCAGATTGGCTACGAGCAGTACTTC	CASSYSRTSGAQIGYEQYF
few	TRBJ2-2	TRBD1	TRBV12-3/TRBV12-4	TGTGCCAGCAGTTTTGAGAGGGGGCGGACCGGGGAGCTGTTTTTT	CASSFERGRTGELFF
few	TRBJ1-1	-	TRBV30	TGTGCCTGGAATACCAACACTGAAGCTTTCTTT	CAWNTNTEAFF
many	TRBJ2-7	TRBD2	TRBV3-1	TGTGCCAGCAGCCAAGCACGGTGGACTAGCGGGGGCTACGAGCAGTACTTC	CASSQARWTSGGYEQYF
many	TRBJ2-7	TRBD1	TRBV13	TGTGCCAGCATGCTACAGGGGGTTTACGAGCAGTACTTC	CASMLQGVYEQYF
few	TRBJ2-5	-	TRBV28	TGTGCCAGCAGTTCAAGGGCAGGAGAGACCCAGTACTTC	CASSSRAGETQYF
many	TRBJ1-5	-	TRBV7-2	TGTGCCAGCAGCGGAGACAATGGGGATCAGCCCCAGCATTTT	CASSGDNGDQPQHF
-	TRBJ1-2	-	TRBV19	TGTGCCAGTAGTCCCCCACGGGGGACGGGTACTAACTATGGCTACACCTTC	CASSPPRGTGTNYGYTF
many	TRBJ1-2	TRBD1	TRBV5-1	TGCGCCAGCAGCCCAACAGGGGAATCCTATGGCTACACCTTC	CASSPTGESYGYTF
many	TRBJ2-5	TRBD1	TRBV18	TGTGCCAGCTCACCATTCAGGGGGCGCGTCGGGGAAGAGACCCAGTACTTC	CASSPFRGRVGEETQYF
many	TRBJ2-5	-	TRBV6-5	TGTGCCAGCAGTCCCCCCGGGGGCCAAGAGACCCAGTACTTC	CASSPPGGQETQYF
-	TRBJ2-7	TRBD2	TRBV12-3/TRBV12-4	TGTGCCACAGGCGGGGGTCCCTACGAGCAGTACTTC	CATGGGPYEQYF